This TCR beta chain was captured by sequencing in a study of blood T cell repertoires in COVID-19. Germline V gives CDR1 SGHRS, CDR2 YFSETQ. The CDR3 has 15 residues. J lost 6 bases, V lost 1 base, and 3 bases had no gene match. Sequenced by immunoSEQ multiplex PCR; TCRdb stores in-frame clones only, minus some. The repertoire holds 110,000 to 150,000 clones, with 75% to 90% as singletons. The gene calls are TRBV5-1 and TRBJ2-1, with 11 positions matching TRBD1. This clonotype originated in a woman of 80 years or more with acute or convalescent COVID-19. Sample: peripheral blood. The CDR3 nucleotides read TGCGCCAGCAGCTTGCAGGGGACAGGGGGCAATGAGCAGTTCTTC. It codes for CASSLQGTGGNEQFF. Full variable domain (remainder filled in from reference TRBV5-1 and TRBJ2-1): KAGVTQTPRYLIKTRGQQVTLSCSPISGHRSVSWYQQTPGQGLQFLFEYFSETQRNKGNFPGRFSGRQFSNSRSEMNVSTLELGDSALYLCASSLQGTGGNEQFFGPGTRLTVL.